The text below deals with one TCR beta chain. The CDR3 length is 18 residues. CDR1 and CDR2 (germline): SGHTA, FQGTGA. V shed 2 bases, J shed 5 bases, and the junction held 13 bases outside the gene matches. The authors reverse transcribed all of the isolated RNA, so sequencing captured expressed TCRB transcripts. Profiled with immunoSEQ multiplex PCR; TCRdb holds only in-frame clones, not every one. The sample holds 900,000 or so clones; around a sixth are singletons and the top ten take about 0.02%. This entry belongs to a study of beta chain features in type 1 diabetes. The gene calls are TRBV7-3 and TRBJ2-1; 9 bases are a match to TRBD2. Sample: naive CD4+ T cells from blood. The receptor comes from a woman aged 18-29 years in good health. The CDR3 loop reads CASSLLAGLRNRDNEQFF. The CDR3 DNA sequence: TGTGCCAGCAGCTTACTAGCGGGGCTACGCAATAGGGACAATGAGCAGTTCTTC.